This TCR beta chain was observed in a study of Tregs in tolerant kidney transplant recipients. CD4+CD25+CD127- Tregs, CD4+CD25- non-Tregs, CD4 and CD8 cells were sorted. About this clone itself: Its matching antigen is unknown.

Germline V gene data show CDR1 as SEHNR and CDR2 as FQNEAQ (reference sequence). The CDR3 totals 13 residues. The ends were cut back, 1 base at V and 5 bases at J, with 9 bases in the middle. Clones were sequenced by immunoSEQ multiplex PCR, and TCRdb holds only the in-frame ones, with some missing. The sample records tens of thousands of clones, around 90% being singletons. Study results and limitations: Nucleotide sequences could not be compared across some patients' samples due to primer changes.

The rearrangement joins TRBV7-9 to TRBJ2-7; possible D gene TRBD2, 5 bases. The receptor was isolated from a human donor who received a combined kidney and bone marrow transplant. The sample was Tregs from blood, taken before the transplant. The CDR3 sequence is CASSLEWRDEQYF. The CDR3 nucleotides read TGTGCCAGCAGCTTAGAATGGCGGGACGAGCAGTACTTC.